This T cell receptor beta chain was documented in a study of tumor-infiltrating lymphocytes in primary liver carcinoma. Study-wide context: Surgeons treated the primary liver carcinoma of the patients by surgical resection. Men as well as women, aged 30 to 69 years, made up the patients.

Germline DNA was extracted too, while blood RNA derived from unsorted whole blood. Germline-derived CDR1 and CDR2 are LGHNA and YNFKEQ. The CDR3 covers 15 residues. In the case of this clonotype: A junction boundary mismatches the germline segment, possibly from a read error.

The input was approximately 500 ng total RNA; TCR beta cDNA was made from it with a constant-region primer. Generation of the TCR beta libraries relied on three nested multiplex PCR rounds using slightly modified ARM-PCR. With TRBV1-TRBV30 forward primers and a C-beta reverse primer, the first two PCR rounds were run for roughly 10 cycles each. MiXCR was run by TCRdb on the multiplex PCR reads, yielding one entry per CDR3 protein. The sample records about 320,000 distinct CDR3 sequences, 55% to 65% being singletons. Specimen: peripheral blood. The chain employs TRBV4-2 and TRBJ2-7; D is perhaps TRBD2 (6 bases). This clonotype was sampled from a man aged 40-55 years with primary liver carcinoma and hepatitis B virus infection. The CDR3 DNA sequence: TGTGCCAGCAGCCAAGACGTCGGGGGTTCCTACGAGCAGCACTTC. This encodes CASSQDVGGSYEQHF.